The 21 T cell receptor beta chains in this list originate from one sample, sequenced in a study of Ad26.COV2.S vaccination and SARS-CoV-2 variants. Some clones are missing from TCRdb's copy, which holds only in-frame ones; the method was immunoSEQ multiplex PCR. The table has approximately 480,000 clones, around 90% seen once. Indicated treatment: some 20 received Ad26.COV2.S at low or high dose, single or two shots; about 5 received placebo; per-sample allocation not given. Repertoires come from day 63 after the first vaccine or placebo injection. The starting material was peripheral blood, obtained in a trial of Ad26.COV2.S vaccine versus placebo. These receptor sequences come from a person between 18 and 65 years old who received the Ad26.COV2.S COVID-19 vaccine or a placebo.

The chain carries TRBV19 and TRBJ1-5, with D unclear. Between the trimmed V and J ends, which lost 7 bases and 6 bases, there was a span of 13 bases. The CDR3 is 13 residues long. Germline CDR1 reads LNHDA; CDR2 reads SQIVND (reference sequence). The CDR3 nucleotides are TGTGCCAGTAACGATGATACTCCTCAGCCCCAGCATTTT. This gives the protein CASNDDTPQPQHF.

The V call is TRBV6-2 or TRBV6-3, the J call TRBJ1-2; D is unresolved. Germline V CDR1 and CDR2: MNHEY, SVGEGT. The CDR3 is made up of 13 amino acids. The V end was cut by 0 bases, the J end by 4 bases, with 6 bases between. This CDR3 reads CASSYSNGYGYTF. CDR3 in DNA: TGTGCCAGCAGTTACTCGAACGGCTATGGCTACACCTTC.

This clone has only a few counts. The chain is built from TRBV5-4 and TRBJ2-7; 7 bases fit TRBD1. Germline trimming cut 4 bases from V and 6 bases from J; bases unmatched to any gene: 4. Germline assignment: CDR1 SGHNT and CDR2 YYREEE (reference sequence). The CDR3 is made up of 12 amino acids. CDR3 protein: CASSMDRSEQYF. In nucleotides, the CDR3 is TGTGCCAGCAGCATGGACAGGAGCGAGCAGTACTTC.

The chain uses TRBV7-3 and TRBJ2-3; weak D call: TRBD2 (5 bases). CDR1 and CDR2 (germline): SGHTA, FQGTGA. V was clipped by 2 bases and J by 1 base, with 10 bases between them. This CDR3 comprises 15 residues. The CDR3 sequence is CASSLWAAGTDTQYF. CDR3 DNA: TGTGCCAGCAGCTTATGGGCAGCGGGCACAGATACGCAGTATTTT.

J is TRBJ2-5 and V is TRBV14; 9 positions agree with TRBD1. V gave up 0 bases and J gave up 9 bases; unmatched junction bases: 11. Germline CDR1 is SGHDN and CDR2 is FVKESK. The CDR3 extends over 16 amino acids. In nucleotides, the CDR3 is TGTGCCAGCAGCCAAGATGGGACAGGGTGGTCGAGGGCCCAGTACTTC. As protein: CASSQDGTGWSRAQYF.

This rearrangement joins TRBV4-3 to TRBJ1-1; D gene ambiguous. The ends were cut back, 8 bases at V and 1 base at J, with 20 bases in the middle. This CDR3 has 16 residues. Germline V CDR1 and CDR2: LGHNA, YSLEER. CDR3 residues: CASARVLSAKNTEAFF. For the CDR3, the DNA is TGCGCCAGCGCGCGGGTTCTATCTGCGAAGAACACTGAAGCTTTCTTT.

For this clone: The same CDR3 is also encoded by other DNA sequences in this sample. J is TRBJ1-1 and V is TRBV29-1, with 8 positions matching TRBD1. After removal of 6 bases from V and 0 bases from J, the junction contained 6 bases not matched to a gene. The CDR3 has 14 amino acids. Germline-derived CDR1 and CDR2 are SQVTM and ANQGSEA. The CDR3 region is CSVGQGSMNTEAFF. The CDR3 DNA reads as TGCAGCGTCGGACAGGGCTCTATGAACACTGAAGCTTTCTTT.

This chain links TRBV9 with TRBJ2-2; 8 nucleotides line up with TRBD1. V trimming: 3 bases; J trimming: 4 bases; junction bases outside the gene matches: 11. Germline assignment: CDR1 SGDLS and CDR2 YYNGEE. CDR3 size: 17 residues. CDR3 protein: CASSAFSTGAGTGELFF. CDR3 in DNA: TGTGCCAGCAGCGCCTTCTCGACAGGGGCGGGCACCGGGGAGCTGTTTTTT.

The chain has TRBV4-2 and TRBJ1-5, with D hard to call. Trimming left V 1 base short and J 5 bases short, with 9 bases between. The CDR3 spans 14 residues. CDR1 is LGHNA, CDR2 YNFKEQ, per germline. CDR3 coding DNA: TGTGCCAGCAGCCAAGTAGGTGGCGATCAGCCCCAGCATTTT. The encoded protein is CASSQVGGDQPQHF.

The chain couples TRBV27 to TRBJ2-1; D perhaps matches TRBD2 (5 bases). CDR1 is MNHEY, CDR2 SMNVEV, per germline (reference sequence). The CDR3 extends over 16 amino acids. With 1 base removed from V and 0 bases from J, the gap between germline ends came to 10 bases. This CDR3 is CASSLYSGSSYNEQFF. DNA of the CDR3: TGTGCCAGCAGTTTATATTCGGGAAGCTCCTACAATGAGCAGTTCTTC.

The chain joins TRBV28 to TRBJ1-1, with a weak D call TRBD1 (5 bases). In germline, CDR1 is MDHEN, CDR2 SYDVKM. The V and J ends lost 5 bases and 2 bases respectively, with 15 bases between them. The CDR3 totals 15 residues. CDR3 nucleotide sequence: TGTGCCAGCAGTACCCTAATAGGGACCAACACTGAAGCTTTCTTT. This gives the protein CASSTLIGTNTEAFF. Full variable domain (missing parts from reference TRBV28 and TRBJ1-1): DVKVTQSSRYLVKRTGEKVFLECVQDMDHENMFWYRQDPGLGLRLIYFSYDVKMKEKGDIPEGYSVSREKKERFSLILESASTNQTSMYLCASSTLIGTNTEAFFGQGTRLTVV.

This chain links TRBV6-2 or TRBV6-3 with TRBJ2-7, with D perhaps given as TRBD1 or TRBD2 (6 bases each). From germline, CDR1 is MNHEY and CDR2 SVGEGT. The CDR3 runs to 16 residues. With 5 bases removed from V and 1 base from J, the gap between germline ends came to 18 bases. Here the CDR3 reads CASSHAGPDRSYEQYF. CDR3 DNA: TGTGCCAGCAGTCACGCGGGACCCGACAGGTCCTACGAGCAGTACTTC.

This clone has only one observation. As DNA, the CDR3 is TGTGCCAGCAGTTTTTATCCGAACACTGAAGCTTTCTTT. The encoded protein is CASSFYPNTEAFF. V usage is TRBV27 and J usage is TRBJ1-1, with D uncertain. The germline V gene encodes CDR1 MNHEY and CDR2 SMNVEV (reference sequence). The V end lost 3 bases, the J end lost 1 base, and 6 bases lay between the germline ends. The CDR3 length is 13 residues.

The genes are TRBV7-9 and TRBJ2-3, with D unresolved. Germline assignment: CDR1 SEHNR and CDR2 FQNEAQ (reference sequence). The V and J ends lost 5 bases and 4 bases respectively, with 4 bases between them. This CDR3 spans 11 amino acids. Here the CDR3 reads CASSHSDTQYF. The CDR3 bases are TGTGCCAGCAGCCACTCAGATACGCAGTATTTT.

In its sample, this clone was seen once. The rearrangement joins TRBV5-1 to TRBJ2-1; 10 bases match TRBD1. CDR3 size: 16 residues. With V trimmed by 0 bases and J by 6 bases, 6 bases remained unmatched. Germline V gene sequence: CDR1 SGHRS, CDR2 YFSETQ. The CDR3 loop is CASSLAQGQGLNEQFF. The CDR3 DNA reads TGCGCCAGCAGCTTGGCCCAGGGACAGGGGCTCAATGAGCAGTTCTTC.

The V and J genes are TRBV15 and TRBJ1-1; TRBD1 agrees at 7 bases. CDR1 is LNHNV, CDR2 YYDKDF, per germline (reference sequence). V gave up 4 bases and J gave up 6 bases; unmatched junction bases: 11. This CDR3 has 15 residues. The DNA for the CDR3 is TGTGCCACCAGCAAACCGGGACAGCTTGACCCTGAAGCTTTCTTT. As protein: CATSKPGQLDPEAFF.

The rearrangement joins TRBV6-5 to TRBJ2-5; D remains ambiguous. V lost 2 bases and J lost 5, with 12 bases in between. Germline CDR1 and CDR2: MNHEY and SVGAGI. This CDR3 comprises 14 residues. The CDR3 sequence: CASSYLPRAETQYF. CDR3 DNA sequence: TGTGCCAGCAGTTACCTTCCACGGGCGGAGACCCAGTACTTC.

V and J are TRBV28 and TRBJ2-7, with D perhaps matching TRBD1 or TRBD2 (6 bases each). Germline CDR1 is MDHEN and CDR2 is SYDVKM. The CDR3 consists of 16 residues. The ends were cut back, 6 bases at V and 3 bases at J, with 21 bases in the middle. The CDR3 DNA reads TGTGCCAGCAGCACCGGGGGCGAGGGACCAAACTACGAGCAGTACTTC. Translation gives CASSTGGEGPNYEQYF. Based on the CDR3 plus reference TRBV28 and TRBJ2-7, the full variable domain is DVKVTQSSRYLVKRTGEKVFLECVQDMDHENMFWYRQDPGLGLRLIYFSYDVKMKEKGDIPEGYSVSREKKERFSLILESASTNQTSMYLCASSTGGEGPNYEQYFGPGTRLTVT.

The CDR3 reads CASRVDSSGNTIYF. In nucleotides, the CDR3 is TGTGCCAGCAGGGTTGACAGCTCTGGAAACACCATATATTTT. The gene calls are TRBV2 and TRBJ1-3, with D possibly matching TRBD1 (5 bases). V was pared by 6 bases and J by 0 bases, with 9 bases between. Germline values: CDR1 SNHLY, CDR2 FYNNEI. This CDR3 spans 14 amino acids.

This chain connects TRBV14 to TRBJ1-2; 8 bases map to TRBD1. J was trimmed by 0 bases and V by 4 bases; bases with no gene match: 4. The CDR3 is 15 residues long. CDR1 and CDR2 from the germline V gene are SGHDN and FVKESK. CDR3 protein: CASSPRDRPNYGYTF. The CDR3 bases are TGTGCCAGCAGCCCCAGGGACAGGCCTAACTATGGCTACACCTTC.

This clone came up once. The V and J genes are TRBV7-2 and TRBJ2-3, with TRBD1 matching 9 bases. Trimming cost V 3 bases and J 3 bases; bases outside gene matches: 7. Germline CDR1 is SGHTA and CDR2 is FQGNSA. The CDR3 consists of 16 residues. The CDR3 DNA is TGTGCCAGCAGCTTTAGAGGACAGGGGTTAACAGATACGCAGTATTTT. This gives the protein CASSFRGQGLTDTQYF.